Below, 29 T cell receptor beta chains from the same sample are listed, as sequenced in a study of somatic mutations in cytotoxic T cells in rheumatoid arthritis. Data came from immunoSEQ multiplex PCR; TCRdb stores just in-frame clones and leaves some out. The data contain tens of thousands of clones, approximately 86% of them singletons. Sequencing was done on a sample of CD8+ T cells sorted from blood. These receptors were obtained from an adult with rheumatoid arthritis.

The sample holds a few counts of this clone. CDR3 sequence (DNA): TGCGCCAGCAGCTTGTCAACTACCACCTACGAGCAGTACTTC. It encodes CASSLSTTTYEQYF. The chain links TRBV5-1 to TRBJ2-7; D is unresolved. CDR3 length: 14 residues. CDR1 and CDR2 from the germline V gene are SGHRS and YFSETQ. Between the trimmed V and J ends, which lost 1 base and 2 bases, there was a span of 10 bases.

The V and J genes are TRBV29-1 and TRBJ1-1; D is perhaps TRBD1 (6 bases). Trimming removed 3 bases at V and 0 bases at J, with 11 bases between. Germline lookup yields CDR1 SQVTM and CDR2 ANQGSEA. The CDR3 consists of 14 residues. CDR3 DNA sequence: TGCAGCGTTGAGTCGACAGGCTTGAACACTGAAGCTTTCTTT. Protein sequence: CSVESTGLNTEAFF.

V usage is TRBV6-1 and J usage is TRBJ1-1, with 8 nucleotides matching TRBD1. The CDR3 covers 14 residues. The ends lost 3 bases at V and 3 bases at J; junction bases unmatched: 3. Per the germline V gene, CDR1 is MNHNS and CDR2 is SASEGT. The DNA of the CDR3 is TGTGCCAGCAGTGATACCAGGGGGCACACTGAAGCTTTCTTT. Protein sequence: CASSDTRGHTEAFF.

The chain combines TRBV4-3 with TRBJ2-5; 10 bases map to TRBD1. The V segment lost 1 base and the J segment 3 bases; nucleotides outside the gene matches: 2. Germline CDR1 and CDR2: LGHNA and YSLEER. The CDR3 runs to 15 residues. The DNA for the CDR3 is TGCGCCAGCAGCCAAGGGACAGGGGGTGAAGAGACCCAGTACTTC. Its protein product is CASSQGTGGEETQYF.

As DNA, the CDR3 is TGTGCCAGCAGTTCTCTCGGACTAGCGGGACGACCAAGCTCCTACAATGAGCAGTTCTTC. It is translated as CASSSLGLAGRPSSYNEQFF. This chain uses TRBV28 with TRBJ2-1; TRBD2 matches at 12 bases. Trimming cost V 4 bases and J 0 bases; bases outside gene matches: 13. The CDR3 length is 20 residues. CDR1 and CDR2 (germline): MDHEN, SYDVKM.

The V call is TRBV6-5, the J call TRBJ1-2; the D is unclear. The CDR3 extends over 11 amino acids. Trimming took off 5 bases at V and 14 bases at J, with 15 bases between the two ends. Germline V gene data show CDR1 as MNHEY and CDR2 as SVGAGI. This chain's CDR3 is CASSPGLEITF. The CDR3 bases are TGTGCCAGCAGTCCCGGACTGGAGATAACCTTC.

The chain combines TRBV4-2 with TRBJ1-3; D is ambiguous. This CDR3 contains 15 residues. V lost 0 bases and J 1 base, leaving 7 bases between the germline ends. Germline loops: CDR1 LGHNA, CDR2 YNFKEQ. Here the CDR3 DNA reads TGTGCCAGCAGCCAAGATACAAATTCTGGAAACACCATATATTTT. Amino acid sequence: CASSQDTNSGNTIYF.

The chain joins TRBV7-2 to TRBJ2-3; TRBD1 matches 8 bases. This CDR3 comprises 16 residues. After removal of 5 bases from V and 5 bases from J, the junction contained 12 bases not matched to a gene. From germline, CDR1 is SGHTA and CDR2 FQGNSA. Written as DNA, the CDR3 is TGTGCCAGCAGCCCACTACCCGGGACAGGACGAGATACGCAGTATTTT. Its protein is CASSPLPGTGRDTQYF.

This rearrangement joins TRBV6-6 to TRBJ2-7; no clear D gene. Germline lookup yields CDR1 MNHNY and CDR2 SVGAGI (reference sequence). The V and J ends lost 6 bases and 4 bases respectively, with 19 bases between them. CDR3 size: 15 residues. CDR3 in amino acids: CASRPNGELIYEQYF. The CDR3 nucleotides read TGTGCCAGCAGGCCCAACGGCGAGCTAATTTACGAGCAGTACTTC.

This clone was detected once. The chain recombines TRBV4-3 with TRBJ1-5, with D uncertain. The CDR3 is 16 amino acids. Germline V gives CDR1 LGHNA, CDR2 YSLEER. The germline V and J ends were trimmed by 0 bases and 1 base, with 10 bases remaining between them. CDR3 loop: CASSQDLRGSNQPQHF. For the CDR3, the DNA is TGCGCCAGCAGCCAAGATCTGCGCGGGAGCAATCAGCCCCAGCATTTT.

The chain joins TRBV7-9 to TRBJ2-3; 11 bases are shared with TRBD2. The germline gives CDR1 SEHNR, CDR2 FQNEAQ (reference sequence). V lost 4 bases to trimming and J lost 2 bases; unmatched junction nucleotides: 5. The CDR3 is 16 residues long. CDR3 loop: CASSSIAGGDTDTQYF. CDR3 coding DNA: TGTGCCAGCAGCTCCATAGCGGGAGGGGACACAGATACGCAGTATTTT.

The rearrangement links TRBV5-1 to TRBJ2-7, with 9 bases identical to TRBD1. This CDR3 is 15 amino acids long. V trimming: 0 bases; J trimming: 7 bases; junction bases outside the gene matches: 8. In germline, CDR1 is SGHRS, CDR2 YFSETQ. CDR3 in DNA: TGCGCCAGCAGCTTGGCAGGGACAGGGTACGAGGAGCAGTACTTC. It yields the protein CASSLAGTGYEEQYF.

The CDR3 sequence is CAISEEGSTDTQYF. CDR3 in DNA: TGTGCCATCAGTGAGGAGGGGAGCACAGATACGCAGTATTTT. This chain links TRBV10-3 with TRBJ2-3; perhaps D is TRBD1 or TRBD2 (5 bases each). Germline CDR1 reads ENHRY; CDR2 reads SYGVKD. The CDR3 is 14 residues long. Trimming stripped 2 bases from V and 0 bases from J, with 6 bases between.

The J gene is TRBJ1-5, the V gene TRBV7-8; no reliable D call. CDR1 SGHVS and CDR2 FQNEAQ come from the germline V gene. The CDR3 extends over 14 amino acids. Trimming stripped 2 bases from V and 0 bases from J, with 5 bases between. The CDR3 sequence is CASSLPVSNQPQHF. CDR3 nucleotide sequence: TGTGCCAGCAGCTTACCAGTTAGCAATCAGCCCCAGCATTTT.

V and J are TRBV29-1 and TRBJ2-7; the D is unclear. The V end lost 4 bases, the J end lost 1 base, and 5 bases lay between the germline ends. CDR3 size: 11 residues. CDR1 and CDR2 from the germline V gene are SQVTM and ANQGSEA. This CDR3 reads CSVVGSYEQYF. The CDR3 DNA is TGCAGCGTTGTGGGGTCCTACGAGCAGTACTTC.

The gene calls are TRBV4-1 and TRBJ1-2, with 11 bases aligning to TRBD1. This CDR3 is built from 14 residues. Germline lookup yields CDR1 MGHRA and CDR2 YSYEKL. Germline trimming cut 5 bases from V and 8 bases from J; bases unmatched to any gene: 7. CDR3 residues: CASSRTDRGRGYTF. The CDR3 DNA is TGCGCCAGCAGCAGAACGGACAGGGGGCGCGGCTACACCTTC.

This clone was observed a handful of times. This chain links TRBV2 with TRBJ1-6; possibly TRBD1 for D (5 bases). The CDR3 has 16 amino acids. V shed 2 bases and J shed 7 bases, with 15 bases lying between them. Germline V gene lookup returns CDR1 SNHLY and CDR2 FYNNEI. CDR3 nucleotides: TGTGCCAGCAGTGAACGGGCAATCTGGGGGAATTCACCCCTCCACTTT. Residues: CASSERAIWGNSPLHF.

The chain combines TRBV30 with TRBJ2-2; D is undetermined. V lost 3 bases to trimming and J lost 5 bases, with 16 bases between them. The CDR3 sequence is 15 residues long. Germline lookup yields CDR1 GTSNPN and CDR2 SVGIG (reference sequence). CDR3 bases: TGTGCCTGGAGAGAAGAGCCCTCGGTAACCGGGGAGCTGTTTTTT. Amino acid sequence: CAWREEPSVTGELFF. Full variable domain (missing parts from reference TRBV30 and TRBJ2-2): SQTIHQWPATLVQPVGSPLSLECTVEGTSNPNLYWYRQAAGRGLQLLFYSVGIGQISSEVPQNLSASRPQDRQFILSSKKLLLSDSGFYLCAWREEPSVTGELFFGEGSRLTVL.

The chain is built from TRBV4-1 and TRBJ2-7; tentatively, D is TRBD1 (6 bases). Deletions cut 3 bases from V and 5 bases from J, with 23 bases between. The germline CDR1 and CDR2 sequences are MGHRA and YSYEKL. The length of the CDR3 is 17 residues. This CDR3 is CASSQAALIGGRNEQYF. The CDR3 DNA follows: TGCGCCAGCAGCCAGGCGGCTTTGATTGGGGGCCGCAACGAGCAGTACTTC.

This chain connects TRBV27 to TRBJ2-1, with 8 bases fitting TRBD2. V shed 6 bases and J 8 bases; nucleotides not matched to a gene: 12. Looked up from germline, CDR1 is MNHEY and CDR2 is SMNVEV (reference sequence). The CDR3 is 15 residues long. The CDR3 coding sequence is TGTGCCAGCAGCATTGGGGTAGCGGGGTGGGATGAGCAGTTCTTC. Amino acid sequence: CASSIGVAGWDEQFF.

This clone appeared a few times. The chain carries TRBV7-9 and TRBJ2-3, with TRBD2 matching over 14 bases. The germline gives CDR1 SEHNR, CDR2 FQNEAQ (reference sequence). With V trimmed by 1 base and J by 4 bases, 4 bases remained unmatched. This CDR3 has 17 amino acids. CDR3 nucleotide sequence: TGTGCCAGCAGCTTAGAATCGGGACTAGCGGGAGCAGATACGCAGTATTTT. Its protein is CASSLESGLAGADTQYF.

The chain recombines TRBV27 with TRBJ2-1; TRBD2 aligns across 8 bases. This CDR3 spans 16 amino acids. Looked up from germline, CDR1 is MNHEY and CDR2 is SMNVEV (reference sequence). V lost 0 bases and J lost 2; bases outside the gene matches: 3. CDR3 region: CASSLSSGNTYNEQFF. The CDR3 nucleotides are TGTGCCAGCAGTTTATCTAGCGGGAACACCTACAATGAGCAGTTCTTC.

The genes are TRBV7-9 and TRBJ1-2, with 9 nucleotides matching TRBD1. Germline CDR1 reads SEHNR; CDR2 reads FQNEAQ (reference sequence). The CDR3 length is 14 residues. J gave up 3 bases and V 4 bases, and 3 bases lay outside the gene matches. The CDR3 is CASSSTGGHYGYTF. DNA for the CDR3: TGTGCCAGCAGCTCAACAGGGGGCCACTATGGCTACACCTTC.

The chain joins TRBV4-1 to TRBJ2-1; D call uncertain. Germline V gene sequence: CDR1 MGHRA, CDR2 YSYEKL. V lost 0 bases to trimming and J lost 4 bases, with 7 bases between them. CDR3 length equals 14 residues. The CDR3 spells CASSQEGHYNEQFF. The CDR3 DNA sequence: TGCGCCAGCAGCCAAGAGGGCCATTACAATGAGCAGTTCTTC.

This chain links TRBV14 with TRBJ2-7; 10 bases fit TRBD2. This CDR3 comprises 16 residues. Germline V gene data show CDR1 as SGHDN and CDR2 as FVKESK. J was trimmed by 1 base and V by 4 bases; bases with no gene match: 7. DNA for the CDR3: TGTGCCAGCAGCCCACTCGCTAGCGGGGGTTCCTACGAGCAGTACTTC. Its protein is CASSPLASGGSYEQYF.

As to this clone: The identical CDR3 is also encoded by other nucleotide sequences in the sample. V is TRBV2 and J is TRBJ1-1; 7 nucleotides line up with TRBD1. The CDR3 extends over 11 amino acids. The V gene end was trimmed by 6 bases and the J gene end by 5 bases; junction bases not matched to a gene: 0. CDR1 and CDR2 (germline): SNHLY, FYNNEI. The CDR3 reads CASRQGTEAFF. The DNA for the CDR3 is TGTGCCAGCAGACAGGGGACTGAAGCTTTCTTT. Full variable domain (remainder filled in from reference TRBV2 and TRBJ1-1): EPEVTQTPSHQVTQMGQEVILRCVPISNHLYFYWYRQILGQKVEFLVSFYNNEISEKSEIFDDQFSVERPDGSNFTLKIRSTKLEDSAMYFCASRQGTEAFFGQGTRLTVV.

The chain couples TRBV4-3 to TRBJ2-7; 11 nucleotides match TRBD2. CDR1 and CDR2 from the germline V gene are LGHNA and YSLEER. The V and J ends lost 0 bases and 6 bases, in that order; junction bases with no gene match: 4. CDR3 length: 15 residues. CDR3 amino acids: CASSQDSGGAAEQYF. CDR3 nucleotide sequence: TGCGCCAGCAGCCAAGATAGCGGGGGGGCCGCCGAGCAGTACTTC.

The rearrangement links TRBV2 to TRBJ1-2, with D unclear. The CDR3 sequence is 10 residues long. Germline CDR1 and CDR2: SNHLY and FYNNEI. Trimming took off 2 bases at V and 6 bases at J, with 1 base between the two ends. The CDR3 protein is CASSENGYTF. CDR3 bases: TGTGCCAGCAGTGAAAATGGCTACACCTTC.

The chain combines TRBV9 with TRBJ2-1; D call uncertain. Germline V CDR1 and CDR2: SGDLS, YYNGEE. The length of the CDR3 is 15 residues. The V end lost 0 bases, the J end lost 5 bases, and 12 bases lay between the germline ends. The CDR3 region has the DNA TGTGCCAGCAGCGTAGAGGGCAGCGATAACAATGAGCAGTTCTTC. This translates into CASSVEGSDNNEQFF.